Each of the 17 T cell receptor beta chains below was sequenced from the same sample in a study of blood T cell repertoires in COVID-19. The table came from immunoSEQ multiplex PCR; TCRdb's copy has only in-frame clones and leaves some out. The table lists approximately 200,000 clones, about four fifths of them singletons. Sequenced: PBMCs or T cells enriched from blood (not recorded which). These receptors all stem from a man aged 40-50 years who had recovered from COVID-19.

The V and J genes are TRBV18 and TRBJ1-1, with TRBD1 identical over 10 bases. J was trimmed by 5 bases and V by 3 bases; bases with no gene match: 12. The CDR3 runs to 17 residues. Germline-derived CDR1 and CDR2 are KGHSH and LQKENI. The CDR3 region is CASSPLGQGGFGTEAFF. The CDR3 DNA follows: TGTGCCAGCTCACCGCTCGGACAGGGGGGTTTTGGTACTGAAGCTTTCTTT.

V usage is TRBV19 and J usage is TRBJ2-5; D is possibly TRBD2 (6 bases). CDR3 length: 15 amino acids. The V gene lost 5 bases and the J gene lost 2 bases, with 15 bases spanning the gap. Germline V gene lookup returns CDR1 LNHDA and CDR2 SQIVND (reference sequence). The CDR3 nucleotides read TGTGCCAGTAGTGAATTAGCGGCCCAACAAGAGACCCAGTACTTC. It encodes CASSELAAQQETQYF.

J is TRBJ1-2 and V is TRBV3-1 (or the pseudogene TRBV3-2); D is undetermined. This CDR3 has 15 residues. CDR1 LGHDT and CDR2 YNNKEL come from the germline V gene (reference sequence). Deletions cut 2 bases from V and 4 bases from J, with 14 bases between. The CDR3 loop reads CASSQWQETLYGYTF. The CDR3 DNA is TGTGCCAGCAGCCAATGGCAGGAAACTCTCTATGGCTACACCTTC.

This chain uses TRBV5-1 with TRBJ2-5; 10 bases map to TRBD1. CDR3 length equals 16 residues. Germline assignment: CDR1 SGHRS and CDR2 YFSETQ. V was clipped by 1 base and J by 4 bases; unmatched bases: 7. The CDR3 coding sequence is TGCGCCAGCAGCTTGTTCGGGGACAGGGGCGGAGAGACCCAGTACTTC. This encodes CASSLFGDRGGETQYF.

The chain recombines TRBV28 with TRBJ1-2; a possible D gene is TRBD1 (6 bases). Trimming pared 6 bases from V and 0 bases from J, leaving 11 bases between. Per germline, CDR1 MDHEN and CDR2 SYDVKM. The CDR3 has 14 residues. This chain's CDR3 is CASRTTGSNYGYTF. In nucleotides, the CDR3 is TGTGCCAGCAGAACGACAGGATCTAACTATGGCTACACCTTC.

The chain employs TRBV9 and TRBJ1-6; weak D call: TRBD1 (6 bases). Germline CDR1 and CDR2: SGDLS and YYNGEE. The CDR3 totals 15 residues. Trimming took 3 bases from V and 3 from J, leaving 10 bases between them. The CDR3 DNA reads TGTGCCAGCAGCGCGGACAGTAACTATAATTCACCCCTCCACTTT. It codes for CASSADSNYNSPLHF. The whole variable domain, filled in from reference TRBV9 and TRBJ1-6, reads DSGVTQTPKHLITATGQRVTLRCSPRSGDLSVYWYQQSLDQGLQFLIQYYNGEERAKGNILERFSAQQFPDLHSELNLSSLELGDSALYFCASSADSNYNSPLHFGNGTRLTVT.

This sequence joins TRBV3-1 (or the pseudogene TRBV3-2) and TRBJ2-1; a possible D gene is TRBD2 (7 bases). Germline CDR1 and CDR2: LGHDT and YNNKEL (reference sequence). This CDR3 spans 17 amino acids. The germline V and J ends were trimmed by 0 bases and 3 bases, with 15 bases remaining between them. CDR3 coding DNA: TGTGCCAGCAGCCAAGATCCGGCGGGGGCGATCTACAATGAGCAGTTCTTC. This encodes CASSQDPAGAIYNEQFF.

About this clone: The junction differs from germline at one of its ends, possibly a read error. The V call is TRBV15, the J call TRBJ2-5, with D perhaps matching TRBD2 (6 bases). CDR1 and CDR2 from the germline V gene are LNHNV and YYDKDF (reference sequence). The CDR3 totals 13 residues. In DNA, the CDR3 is TGTGCCACCAGTCCTACCCCGGGAGTCTACCTGAACTTC. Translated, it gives CATSPTPGVYLNF.

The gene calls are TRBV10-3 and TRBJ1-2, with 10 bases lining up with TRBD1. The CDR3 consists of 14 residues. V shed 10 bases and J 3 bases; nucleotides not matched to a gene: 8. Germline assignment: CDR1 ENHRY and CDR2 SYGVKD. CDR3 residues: CASSGQGSYYGYTF. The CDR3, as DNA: TGTGCCAGTTCGGGACAGGGGTCTTACTATGGCTACACCTTC.

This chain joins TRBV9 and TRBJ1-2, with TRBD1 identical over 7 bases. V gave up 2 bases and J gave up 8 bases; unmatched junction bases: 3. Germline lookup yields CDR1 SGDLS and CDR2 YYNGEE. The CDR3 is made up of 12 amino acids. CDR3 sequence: CASSVGTAGYTF. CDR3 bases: TGTGCCAGCAGCGTTGGGACAGCCGGCTACACCTTC.

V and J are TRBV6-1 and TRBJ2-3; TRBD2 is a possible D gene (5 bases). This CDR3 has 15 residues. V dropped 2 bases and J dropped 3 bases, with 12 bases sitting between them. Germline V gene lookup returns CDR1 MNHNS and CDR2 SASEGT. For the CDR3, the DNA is TGTGCCAGCAGTGAAATGGCGGGTGCGACAGATACGCAGTATTTT. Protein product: CASSEMAGATDTQYF.

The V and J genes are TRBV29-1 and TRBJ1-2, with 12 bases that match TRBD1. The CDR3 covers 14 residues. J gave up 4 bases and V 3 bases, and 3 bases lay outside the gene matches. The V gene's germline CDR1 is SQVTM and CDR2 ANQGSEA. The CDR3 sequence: CSVEGQGAVYGYTF. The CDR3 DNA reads TGCAGCGTTGAGGGACAGGGGGCGGTCTATGGCTACACCTTC.

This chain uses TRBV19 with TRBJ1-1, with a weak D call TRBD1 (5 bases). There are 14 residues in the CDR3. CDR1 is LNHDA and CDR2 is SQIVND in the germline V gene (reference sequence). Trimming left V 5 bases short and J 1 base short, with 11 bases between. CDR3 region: CASSLETANTEAFF. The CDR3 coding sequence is TGTGCCAGTAGTCTCGAGACAGCGAACACTGAAGCTTTCTTT.

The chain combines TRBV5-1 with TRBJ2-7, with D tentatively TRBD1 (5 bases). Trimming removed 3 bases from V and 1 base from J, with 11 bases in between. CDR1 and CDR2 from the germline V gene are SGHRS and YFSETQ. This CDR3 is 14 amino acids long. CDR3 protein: CASSWSRGSYEQYF. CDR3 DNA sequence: TGCGCCAGCAGCTGGTCAAGGGGATCCTACGAGCAGTACTTC.

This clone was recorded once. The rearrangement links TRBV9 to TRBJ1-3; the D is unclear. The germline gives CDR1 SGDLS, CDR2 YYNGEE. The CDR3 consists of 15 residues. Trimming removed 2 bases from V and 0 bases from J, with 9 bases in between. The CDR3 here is CASSVQESSGNTIYF. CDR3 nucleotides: TGTGCCAGCAGCGTCCAGGAATCCTCTGGAAACACCATATATTTT.

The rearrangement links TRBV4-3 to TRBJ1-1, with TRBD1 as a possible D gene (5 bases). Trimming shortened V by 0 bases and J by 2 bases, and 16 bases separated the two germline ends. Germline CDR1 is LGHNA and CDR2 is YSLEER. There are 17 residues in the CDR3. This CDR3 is CASSQDWGGELNTEAFF. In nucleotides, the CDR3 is TGCGCCAGCAGCCAAGATTGGGGGGGGGAACTTAACACTGAAGCTTTCTTT.

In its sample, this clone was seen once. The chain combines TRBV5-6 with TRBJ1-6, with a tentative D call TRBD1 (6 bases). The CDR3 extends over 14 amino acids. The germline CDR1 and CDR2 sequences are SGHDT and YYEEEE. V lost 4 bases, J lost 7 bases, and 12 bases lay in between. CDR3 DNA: TGTGCCAGCAGCCTGGGTCAGGGGAATTCACCCCTCCACTTT. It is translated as CASSLGQGNSPLHF.